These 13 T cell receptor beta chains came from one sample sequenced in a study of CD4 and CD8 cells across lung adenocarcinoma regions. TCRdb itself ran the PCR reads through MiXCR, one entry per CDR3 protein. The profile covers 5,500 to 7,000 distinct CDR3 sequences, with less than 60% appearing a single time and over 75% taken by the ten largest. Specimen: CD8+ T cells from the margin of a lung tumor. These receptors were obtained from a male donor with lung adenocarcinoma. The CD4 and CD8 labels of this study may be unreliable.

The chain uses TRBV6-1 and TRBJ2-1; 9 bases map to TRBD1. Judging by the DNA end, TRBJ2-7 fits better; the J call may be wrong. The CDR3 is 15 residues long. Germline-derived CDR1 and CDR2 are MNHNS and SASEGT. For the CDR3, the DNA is TGTGCCAGCAGTCAAACCGGGACAGGGACCTACGAGCAGTACTTC. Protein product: CASSQTGTGTYEQYF.

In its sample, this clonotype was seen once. CDR3 amino acids: CASSPGVYEQYF. The CDR3 region has the DNA TGCGCCAGCAGCCCAGGGGTTTACGAGCAGTACTTC. This chain joins TRBV10-2 and TRBJ2-5, with D perhaps TRBD1 (6 bases). The assigned J gene may be wrong: the sequence end matches TRBJ2-7 better. This CDR3 spans 12 amino acids. CDR1 is WSHSY and CDR2 is SAAADI in the germline V gene.

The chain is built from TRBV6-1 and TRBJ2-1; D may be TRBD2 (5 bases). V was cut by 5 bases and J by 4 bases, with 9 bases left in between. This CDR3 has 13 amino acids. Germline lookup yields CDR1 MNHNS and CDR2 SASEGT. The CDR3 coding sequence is TGTGCCAGCAGTATGAGGGAGTACAATGAGCAGTTCTTC. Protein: CASSMREYNEQFF.

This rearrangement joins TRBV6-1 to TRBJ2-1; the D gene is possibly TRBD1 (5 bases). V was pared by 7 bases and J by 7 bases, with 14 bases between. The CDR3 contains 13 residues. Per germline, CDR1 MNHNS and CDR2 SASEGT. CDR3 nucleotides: TGTGCCAGCAAACAAAAGGGGCGGAATGAGCAGTTCTTC. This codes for CASKQKGRNEQFF.

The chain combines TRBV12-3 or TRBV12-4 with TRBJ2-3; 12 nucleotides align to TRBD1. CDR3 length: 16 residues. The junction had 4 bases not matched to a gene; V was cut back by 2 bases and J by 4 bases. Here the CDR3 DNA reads TGTGCCAGCAGTTTATGGGGACAGGGGGCGTCAGATACGCAGTATTTT. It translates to CASSLWGQGASDTQYF.

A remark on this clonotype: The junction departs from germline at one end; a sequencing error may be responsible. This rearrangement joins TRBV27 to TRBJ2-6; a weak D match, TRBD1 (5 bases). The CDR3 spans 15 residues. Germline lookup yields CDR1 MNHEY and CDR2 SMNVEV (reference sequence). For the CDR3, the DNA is TGTGCCAGCAGTTCAAGGGGCTCTGGGGCCTACGAGCTGTCCTTC. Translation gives CASSSRGSGAYELSF.

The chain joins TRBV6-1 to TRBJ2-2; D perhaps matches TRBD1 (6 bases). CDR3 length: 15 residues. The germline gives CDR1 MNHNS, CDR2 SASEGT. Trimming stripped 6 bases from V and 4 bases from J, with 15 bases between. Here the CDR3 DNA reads TGTGCCAGCAGAGTACCAGGGGTCAGCACCGGGGAGCTGTTTTTT. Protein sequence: CASRVPGVSTGELFF.

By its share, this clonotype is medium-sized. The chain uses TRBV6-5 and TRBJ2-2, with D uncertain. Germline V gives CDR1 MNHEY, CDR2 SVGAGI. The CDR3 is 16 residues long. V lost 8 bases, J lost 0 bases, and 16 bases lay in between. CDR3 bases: TGTGCCAGCCTCGGTGGCAAAACCTCGAACACCGGGGAGCTGTTTTTT. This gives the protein CASLGGKTSNTGELFF.

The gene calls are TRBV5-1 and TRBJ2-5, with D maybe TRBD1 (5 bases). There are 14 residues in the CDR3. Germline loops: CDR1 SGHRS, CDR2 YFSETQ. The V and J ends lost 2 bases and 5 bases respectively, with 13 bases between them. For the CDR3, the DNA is TGCGCCAGCAGCTTCGGACAAGGTCGTGAGACCCAGTACTTC. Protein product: CASSFGQGRETQYF. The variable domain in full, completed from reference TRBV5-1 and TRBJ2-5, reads KAGVTQTPRYLIKTRGQQVTLSCSPISGHRSVSWYQQTPGQGLQFLFEYFSETQRNKGNFPGRFSGRQFSNSRSEMNVSTLELGDSALYLCASSFGQGRETQYFGPGTRLLVL.

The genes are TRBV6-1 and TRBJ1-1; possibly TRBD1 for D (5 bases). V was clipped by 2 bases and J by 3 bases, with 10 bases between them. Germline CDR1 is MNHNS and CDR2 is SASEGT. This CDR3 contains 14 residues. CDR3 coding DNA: TGTGCCAGCAGTGAAAGTCAGGGTGACACTGAAGCTTTCTTT. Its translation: CASSESQGDTEAFF.

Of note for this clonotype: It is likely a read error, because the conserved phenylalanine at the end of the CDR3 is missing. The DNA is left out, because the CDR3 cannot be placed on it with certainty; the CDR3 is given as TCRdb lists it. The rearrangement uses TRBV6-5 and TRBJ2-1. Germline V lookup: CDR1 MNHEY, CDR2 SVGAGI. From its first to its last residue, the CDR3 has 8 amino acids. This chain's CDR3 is CASSYRVP.

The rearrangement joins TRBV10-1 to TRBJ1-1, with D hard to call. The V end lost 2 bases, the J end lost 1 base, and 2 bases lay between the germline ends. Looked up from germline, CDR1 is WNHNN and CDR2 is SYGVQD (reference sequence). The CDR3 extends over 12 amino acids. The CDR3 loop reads CASSETNTEAFF. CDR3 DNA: TGCGCCAGCAGTGAGACGAACACTGAAGCTTTCTTT.

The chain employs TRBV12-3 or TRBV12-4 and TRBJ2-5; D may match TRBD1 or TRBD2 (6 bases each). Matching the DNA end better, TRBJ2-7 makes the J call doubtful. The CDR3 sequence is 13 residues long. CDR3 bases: TGTGCCAGCATCGGGGGCGTGGGCTACGAGCAGTACTTC. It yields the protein CASIGGVGYEQYF.